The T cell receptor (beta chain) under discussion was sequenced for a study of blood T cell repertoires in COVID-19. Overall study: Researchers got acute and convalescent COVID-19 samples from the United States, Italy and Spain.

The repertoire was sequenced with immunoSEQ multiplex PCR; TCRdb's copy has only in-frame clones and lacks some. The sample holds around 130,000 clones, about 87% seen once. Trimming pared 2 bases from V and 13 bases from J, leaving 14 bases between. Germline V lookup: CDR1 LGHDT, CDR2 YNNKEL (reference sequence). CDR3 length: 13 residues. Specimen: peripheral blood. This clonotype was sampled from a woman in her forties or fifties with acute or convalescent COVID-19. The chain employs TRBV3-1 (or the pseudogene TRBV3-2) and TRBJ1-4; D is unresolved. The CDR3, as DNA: TGTGCCAGCAGCCAAAGAAGATACGGTGGACTGTTTTTT. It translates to CASSQRRYGGLFF.